These 2 T cell receptor beta chains came from one sample sequenced in a study of cytomegalovirus exposure and HLA in healthy donors. The PCR contained 60 Vbeta and 13 Jbeta primers. This table comes from immunoSEQ multiplex PCR, and its TCRdb copy is limited to in-frame clones, with some not included. This sample yields hundreds of thousands of clones, of which about 89% are seen a single time; approximately 1% belongs to the top ten. Sequenced material: PBMCs. All receptors derive from a young woman in good health and CMV-seronegative.

The rearrangement joins TRBV19 to TRBJ2-7, with a weak D call TRBD2 (6 bases). V lost 3 bases, J lost 3 bases, and 18 bases lay in between. CDR3 length: 16 amino acids. The germline V gene has CDR1 LNHDA and CDR2 SQIVND (reference sequence). The CDR3 is CASSIYLGAGNYEQYF. As DNA, the CDR3 is TGTGCCAGTAGTATTTATCTCGGAGCGGGCAACTACGAGCAGTACTTC.

V is TRBV7-9 and J is TRBJ2-5, with unresolved D. V lost 0 bases, J lost 5 bases, and 10 bases lay in between. The CDR3 loop spans 14 amino acids. CDR1 is SEHNR, CDR2 FQNEAQ, per germline (reference sequence). CDR3 in amino acids: CASSLAGKEETQYF. CDR3 DNA: TGTGCCAGCAGCTTAGCGGGCAAAGAGGAGACCCAGTACTTC.